This entry features one T cell receptor (beta chain) sequence. This CDR3 comprises 15 residues. Trimming cost V 3 bases and J 3 bases; bases outside gene matches: 6. Germline V lookup: CDR1 SGHTA, CDR2 FQGNSA. This sample is part of a study of blood T cell repertoires in COVID-19. Overall study: Samples representing acute and convalescent COVID-19 were sourced from the United States, Italy and Spain. The cDNA or gDNA used as material had been derived from T cells, B-cell-depleted T cells, or PBMCs.

In the authors' methods: Amplified reference gene primers provided the basis for estimating nucleated cell counts. The method was immunoSEQ multiplex PCR; TCRdb's version includes in-frame clones alone and lacks a portion of them. V and J calls and clone size are as listed in that table; D and trimming were resolved from the DNA. The table has about 44,000 clones, roughly 90% seen once. Sequencing input: peripheral blood. The chain combines TRBV7-2 with TRBJ2-7; 9 bases map to TRBD2. This TCR derives from a human donor in a cohort sampled during active COVID-19. The CDR3 bases are TGTGCCAGCAGCTTGGGGACTAGCAGCGTCTACGAGCAGTACTTC. It is translated as CASSLGTSSVYEQYF.